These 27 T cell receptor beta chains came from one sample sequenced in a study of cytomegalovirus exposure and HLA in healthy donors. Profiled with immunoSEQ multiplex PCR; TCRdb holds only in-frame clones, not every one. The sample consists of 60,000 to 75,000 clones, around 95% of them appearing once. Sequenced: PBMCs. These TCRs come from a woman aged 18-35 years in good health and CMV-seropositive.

CDR3 DNA: TGTGCCAGCAGCTTCGCGGGGGGCGGGAACTACGAGCAGTACTTC. It translates to CASSFAGGGNYEQYF. The V and J genes are TRBV4-2 and TRBJ2-5, with 8 bases lining up with TRBD2. Gene TRBJ2-7 matches the end of the DNA better, so the J call may be wrong. The CDR3 spans 15 residues. CDR1 LGHNA and CDR2 YNFKEQ come from the germline V gene.

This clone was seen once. DNA of the CDR3: TGTGCCAGCAGCCTGGACAGGGTCGCTGAAGCTTTCTTT. Its protein is CASSLDRVAEAFF. The chain is built from TRBV28 and TRBJ1-1; 8 bases align to TRBD1. The CDR3 has 13 residues. The V and J ends lost 6 bases and 6 bases, in that order; junction bases with no gene match: 6. Germline V lookup: CDR1 MDHEN, CDR2 SYDVKM.

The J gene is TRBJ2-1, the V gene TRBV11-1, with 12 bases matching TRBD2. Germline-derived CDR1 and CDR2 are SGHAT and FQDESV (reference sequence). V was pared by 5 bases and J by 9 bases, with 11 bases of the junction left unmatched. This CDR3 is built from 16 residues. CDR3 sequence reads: CASSGKSSGGAPEQFF. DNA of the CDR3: TGTGCCAGCAGCGGCAAATCTAGCGGGGGGGCCCCTGAGCAGTTCTTC.

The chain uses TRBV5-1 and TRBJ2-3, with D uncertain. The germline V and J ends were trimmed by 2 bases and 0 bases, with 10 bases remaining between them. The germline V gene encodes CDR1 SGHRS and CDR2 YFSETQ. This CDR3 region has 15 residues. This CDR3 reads CASSFSYPSTDTQYF. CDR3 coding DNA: TGCGCCAGCAGCTTTTCCTATCCTAGCACAGATACGCAGTATTTT.

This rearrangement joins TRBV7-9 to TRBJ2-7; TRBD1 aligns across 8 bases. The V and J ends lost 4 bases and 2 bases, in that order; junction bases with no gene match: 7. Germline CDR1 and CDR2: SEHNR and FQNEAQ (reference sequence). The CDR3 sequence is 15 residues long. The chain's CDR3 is CASSSVTGDTYEQYF. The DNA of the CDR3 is TGTGCCAGCAGCTCCGTGACAGGGGATACCTACGAGCAGTACTTC.

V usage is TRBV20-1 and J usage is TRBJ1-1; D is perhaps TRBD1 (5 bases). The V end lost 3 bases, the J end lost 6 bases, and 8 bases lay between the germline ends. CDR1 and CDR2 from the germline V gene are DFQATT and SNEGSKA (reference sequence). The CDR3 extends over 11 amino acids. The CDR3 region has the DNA TGCAGTGCTAGGTGGGGCGCTGAAGCTTTCTTT. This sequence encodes CSARWGAEAFF.

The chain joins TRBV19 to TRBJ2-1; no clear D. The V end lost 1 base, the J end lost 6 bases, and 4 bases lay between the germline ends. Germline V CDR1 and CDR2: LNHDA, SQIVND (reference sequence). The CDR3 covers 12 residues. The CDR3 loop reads CASSIASNEQFF. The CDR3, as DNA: TGTGCCAGTAGTATAGCTTCCAATGAGCAGTTCTTC.

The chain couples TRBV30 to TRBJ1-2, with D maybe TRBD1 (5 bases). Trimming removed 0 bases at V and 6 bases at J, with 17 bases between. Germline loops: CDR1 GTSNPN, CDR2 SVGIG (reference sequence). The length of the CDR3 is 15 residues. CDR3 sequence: CAWSVGAAWSDGYTF. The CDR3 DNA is TGTGCCTGGAGTGTAGGGGCAGCTTGGTCGGATGGCTACACCTTC.

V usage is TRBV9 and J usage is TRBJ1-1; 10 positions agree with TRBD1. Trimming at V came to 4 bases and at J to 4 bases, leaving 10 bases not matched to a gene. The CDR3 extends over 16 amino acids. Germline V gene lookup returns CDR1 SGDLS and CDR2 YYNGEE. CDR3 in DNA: TGTGCCAGCAGCTTTACCGGGACAGGGGTGACCACTGAAGCTTTCTTT. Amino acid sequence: CASSFTGTGVTTEAFF.

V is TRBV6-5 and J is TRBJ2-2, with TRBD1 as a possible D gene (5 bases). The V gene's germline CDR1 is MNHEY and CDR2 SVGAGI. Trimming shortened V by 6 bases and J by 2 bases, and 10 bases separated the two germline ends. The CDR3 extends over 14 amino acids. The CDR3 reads CASSPTVNTGELFF. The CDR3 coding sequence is TGTGCCAGCAGCCCGACAGTAAACACCGGGGAGCTGTTTTTT.

As DNA, the CDR3 is TGTGCCAGCAGTTACAGGGAGTTTGGCTATGGCTACACCTTC. Its translation is CASSYREFGYGYTF. The V call is TRBV2, the J call TRBJ1-2, with a weak D call TRBD1 (6 bases). This CDR3 is 14 amino acids long. CDR1 and CDR2 (germline): SNHLY, FYNNEI. Trimming stripped 5 bases from V and 4 bases from J, with 14 bases between.

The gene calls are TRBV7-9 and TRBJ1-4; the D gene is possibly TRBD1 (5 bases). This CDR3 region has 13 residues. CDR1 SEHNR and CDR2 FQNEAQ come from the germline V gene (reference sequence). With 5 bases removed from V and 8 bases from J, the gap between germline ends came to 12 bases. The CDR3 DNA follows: TGTGCCAGCAGCGGCAGGGAAAGGGAAAAACTGTTTTTT. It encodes CASSGREREKLFF.

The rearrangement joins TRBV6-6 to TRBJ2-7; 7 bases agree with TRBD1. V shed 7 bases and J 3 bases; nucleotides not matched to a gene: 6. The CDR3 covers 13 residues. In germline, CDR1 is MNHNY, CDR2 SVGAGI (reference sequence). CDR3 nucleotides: TGTGCCAGCAAAGTGGGACAGTACTACGAGCAGTACTTC. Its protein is CASKVGQYYEQYF.

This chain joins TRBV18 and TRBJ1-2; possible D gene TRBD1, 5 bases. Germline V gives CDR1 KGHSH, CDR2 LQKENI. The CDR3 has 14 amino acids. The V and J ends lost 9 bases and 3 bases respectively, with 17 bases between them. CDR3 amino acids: CASTDVGLDYGYTF. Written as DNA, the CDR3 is TGTGCCAGTACCGATGTGGGACTCGACTATGGCTACACCTTC. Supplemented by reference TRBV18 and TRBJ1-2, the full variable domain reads NAGVMQNPRHLVRRRGQEARLRCSPMKGHSHVYWYRQLPEEGLKFMVYLQKENIIDESGMPKERFSAEFPKEGPSILRIQQVVRGDSAAYFCASTDVGLDYGYTFGSGTRLTVV.

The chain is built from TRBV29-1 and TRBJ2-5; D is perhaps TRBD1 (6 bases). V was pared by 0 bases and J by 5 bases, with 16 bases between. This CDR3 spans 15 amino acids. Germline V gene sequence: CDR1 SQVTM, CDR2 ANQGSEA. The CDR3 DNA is TGCAGCGTTGAAGATGGCCAGGGGTTGAGGGAGACCCAGTACTTC. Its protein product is CSVEDGQGLRETQYF.

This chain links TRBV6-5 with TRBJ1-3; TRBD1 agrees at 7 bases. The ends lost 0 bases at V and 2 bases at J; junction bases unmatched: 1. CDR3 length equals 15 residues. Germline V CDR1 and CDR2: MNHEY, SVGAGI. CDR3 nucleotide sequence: TGTGCCAGCAGTTACTCAACAGGGGCTGGAAACACCATATATTTT. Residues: CASSYSTGAGNTIYF.

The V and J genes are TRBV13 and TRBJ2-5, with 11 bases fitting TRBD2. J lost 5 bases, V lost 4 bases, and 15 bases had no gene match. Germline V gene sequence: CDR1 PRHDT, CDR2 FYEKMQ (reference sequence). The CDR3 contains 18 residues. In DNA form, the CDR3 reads TGTGCCAGCAGCTCTCGACTTAGGGTAGCGGGAGGGCCCGAGACCCAGTACTTC. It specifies CASSSRLRVAGGPETQYF.

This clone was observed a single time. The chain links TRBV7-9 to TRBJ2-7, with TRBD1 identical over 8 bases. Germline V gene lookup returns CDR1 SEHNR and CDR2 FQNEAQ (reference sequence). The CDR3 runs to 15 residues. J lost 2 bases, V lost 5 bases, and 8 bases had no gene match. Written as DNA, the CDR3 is TGTGCCAGCAGCCCCGGACAGGGACCCCCCTACGAGCAGTACTTC. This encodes CASSPGQGPPYEQYF. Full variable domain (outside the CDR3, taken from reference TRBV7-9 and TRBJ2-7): DTGVSQNPRHKITKRGQNVTFRCDPISEHNRLYWYRQTLGQGPEFLTYFQNEAQLEKSRLLSDRFSAERPKGSFSTLEIQRTEQGDSAMYLCASSPGQGPPYEQYFGPGTRLTVT.

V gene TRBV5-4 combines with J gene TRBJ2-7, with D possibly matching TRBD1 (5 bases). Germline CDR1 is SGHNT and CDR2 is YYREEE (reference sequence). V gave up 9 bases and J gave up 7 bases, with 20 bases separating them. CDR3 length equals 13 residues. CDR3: CATGHPTSEEQYF. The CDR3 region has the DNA TGTGCCACCGGACATCCGACCAGTGAGGAGCAGTACTTC. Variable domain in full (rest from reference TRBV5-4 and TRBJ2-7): ETGVTQSPTHLIKTRGQQVTLRCSSQSGHNTVSWYQQALGQGPQFIFQYYREEENGRGNFPPRFSGLQFPNYSSELNVNALELDDSALYLCATGHPTSEEQYFGPGTRLTVT.

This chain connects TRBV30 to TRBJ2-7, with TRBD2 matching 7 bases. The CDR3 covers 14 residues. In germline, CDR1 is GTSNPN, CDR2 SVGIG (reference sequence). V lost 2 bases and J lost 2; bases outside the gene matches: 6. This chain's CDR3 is CAWSRTRPTYEQYF. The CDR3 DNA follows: TGTGCCTGGAGTAGGACTAGGCCAACCTACGAGCAGTACTTC.

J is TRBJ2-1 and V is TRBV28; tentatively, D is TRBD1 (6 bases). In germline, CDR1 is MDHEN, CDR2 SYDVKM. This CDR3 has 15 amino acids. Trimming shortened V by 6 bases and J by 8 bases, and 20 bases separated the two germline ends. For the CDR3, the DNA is TGTGCCAGCAGGCCCCAGGGGCTGATTCTGGATGAGCAGTTCTTC. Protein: CASRPQGLILDEQFF.

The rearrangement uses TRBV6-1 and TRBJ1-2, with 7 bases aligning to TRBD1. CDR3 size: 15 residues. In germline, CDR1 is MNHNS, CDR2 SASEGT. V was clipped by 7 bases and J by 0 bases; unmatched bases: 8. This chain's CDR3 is CASNTGDVSNYGYTF. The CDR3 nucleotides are TGTGCCAGCAATACAGGGGACGTCTCTAACTATGGCTACACCTTC.

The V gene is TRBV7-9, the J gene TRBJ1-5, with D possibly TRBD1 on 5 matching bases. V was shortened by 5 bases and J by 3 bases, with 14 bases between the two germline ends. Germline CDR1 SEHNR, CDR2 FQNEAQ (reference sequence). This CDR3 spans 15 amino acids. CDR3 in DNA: TGTGCCAGCAGCCCCATGGGGCAAGACAATCAGCCCCAGCATTTT. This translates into CASSPMGQDNQPQHF.

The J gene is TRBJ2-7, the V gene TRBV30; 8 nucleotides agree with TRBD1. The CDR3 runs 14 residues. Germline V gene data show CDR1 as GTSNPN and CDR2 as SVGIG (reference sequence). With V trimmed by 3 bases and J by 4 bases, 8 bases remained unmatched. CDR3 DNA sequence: TGTGCCTGGAGCCCGGGACAGGCCGTTTACGAGCAGTACTTC. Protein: CAWSPGQAVYEQYF.

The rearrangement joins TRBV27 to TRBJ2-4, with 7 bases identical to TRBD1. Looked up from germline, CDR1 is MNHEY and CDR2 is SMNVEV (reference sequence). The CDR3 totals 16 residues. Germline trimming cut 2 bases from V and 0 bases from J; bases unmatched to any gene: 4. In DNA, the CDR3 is TGTGCCAGCAGTTTAGGAAGGGGGCGAGCCAAAAACATTCAGTACTTC. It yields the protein CASSLGRGRAKNIQYF.

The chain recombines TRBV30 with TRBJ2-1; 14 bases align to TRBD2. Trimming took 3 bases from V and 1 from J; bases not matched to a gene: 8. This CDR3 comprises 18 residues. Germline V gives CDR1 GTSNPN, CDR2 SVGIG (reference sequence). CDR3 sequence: CAWSAGTSGSWSYNEQFF. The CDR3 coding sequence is TGTGCCTGGAGCGCCGGGACTAGCGGGAGTTGGTCCTACAATGAGCAGTTCTTC.

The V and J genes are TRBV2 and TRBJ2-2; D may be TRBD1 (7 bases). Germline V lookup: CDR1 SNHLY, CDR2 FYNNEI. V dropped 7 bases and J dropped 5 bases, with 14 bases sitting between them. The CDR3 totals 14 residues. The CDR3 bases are TGTGCCAGCAAAACAGGGGCGGGGACCGGGGAGCTGTTTTTT. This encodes CASKTGAGTGELFF.